A single sample gave rise to the 15 T cell receptor beta chains below, sequenced in a study of T cells in Graves' hyperthyroidism and ophthalmopathy. RNA transcripts yielded amplified TCR beta CDR3 regions. RT-PCR in the first round (using the HTBI primer set) targeted the TCR CDR3. TCRdb re-analysed the multiplex PCR reads in MiXCR, keeping a single row per CDR3 protein. The repertoire includes roughly 160,000 distinct CDR3 sequences, over 7.5% of them detected once, and approximately 20% sits in the top ten. Material for sequencing was blood. The source is a woman between 18 and 30 years old with Graves' hyperthyroidism that later progressed to Graves' ophthalmopathy.

Many counts were recorded for this clonotype. This rearrangement joins TRBV27 to TRBJ1-5, with D possibly being TRBD1 (5 bases). The length of the CDR3 is 15 residues. V was clipped by 3 bases and J by 0 bases, with 9 bases between them. Germline lookup yields CDR1 MNHEY and CDR2 SMNVEV (reference sequence). The CDR3 DNA reads TGTGCCAGCAGTTTCCAGGACATTAGCAATCAGCCCCAGCATTTT. Translated, it gives CASSFQDISNQPQHF.

This clonotype came up many times. J is TRBJ2-7 and V is TRBV27; D may be TRBD2 (5 bases). Germline CDR1 MNHEY, CDR2 SMNVEV (reference sequence). The CDR3 sequence is 14 residues long. V was pared by 8 bases and J by 2 bases, with 16 bases between. This chain's CDR3 is CASSKYGMTYEQYF. The CDR3 coding sequence is TGTGCCAGCTCAAAATACGGGATGACCTACGAGCAGTACTTC.

This clonotype was seen many times. The rearrangement joins TRBV7-6 to TRBJ2-5; D remains ambiguous. Trimming shortened V by 1 base and J by 1 base, and 7 bases separated the two germline ends. Germline values: CDR1 SGHVS, CDR2 FNYEAQ. There are 14 residues in the CDR3. Written as DNA, the CDR3 is TGTGCCAGCAGCTTAGTTGGCACCCAAGAGACCCAGTACTTC. This encodes CASSLVGTQETQYF.

The sample holds many counts of this clonotype. This rearrangement joins TRBV6-6 to TRBJ1-6; D might be TRBD1 (6 bases). V was trimmed by 2 bases and J by 7 bases, leaving 12 bases between them. Germline V gives CDR1 MNHNY, CDR2 SVGAGI (reference sequence). The CDR3 runs to 15 residues. The CDR3 coding sequence is TGTGCCAGCAGTTACGGGGGGCGAGGGAATTCACCCCTCCACTTT. Translated, it gives CASSYGGRGNSPLHF.

This clonotype occurred many times. The chain carries TRBV7-8 and TRBJ2-5, with D maybe TRBD1 (5 bases). V was cut by 5 bases and J by 5 bases, with 21 bases left in between. CDR1 is SGHVS and CDR2 is FQNEAQ in the germline V gene. This CDR3 spans 16 amino acids. The CDR3 loop is CASSHFVGVLTETQYF. CDR3 sequence (DNA): TGTGCCAGCAGCCACTTTGTAGGGGTTCTCACGGAGACCCAGTACTTC.

This clonotype was seen ten or more times. This chain joins TRBV12-3 or TRBV12-4 and TRBJ2-2, with 12 nucleotides matching TRBD2. V lost 6 bases to trimming and J lost 7 bases; unmatched junction nucleotides: 12. The CDR3 covers 17 residues. In nucleotides, the CDR3 is TGTGCCAGCAGGCCCCTAGCGGGAGGGCCCCGGGGCGGGGAGCTGTTTTTT. Residues: CASRPLAGGPRGGELFF.

This clonotype was observed many times. The chain has TRBV20-1 and TRBJ2-5; D possibly corresponds to TRBD1 (8 bases). The CDR3 spans 15 residues. Germline CDR1 is DFQATT and CDR2 is SNEGSKA (reference sequence). The V and J ends lost 6 bases and 1 base respectively, with 18 bases between them. The CDR3 spells CSAHRGGHPQETQYF. CDR3 coding DNA: TGCAGTGCCCACAGGGGGGGGCACCCCCAAGAGACCCAGTACTTC.

The V call is TRBV20-1, the J call TRBJ2-1; 15 bases map to TRBD2. The germline V gene encodes CDR1 DFQATT and CDR2 SNEGSKA (reference sequence). Trimming took 6 bases from V and 8 from J; bases not matched to a gene: 5. CDR3 size: 14 residues. This chain's CDR3 is CSAVGLAGGDEQFF. CDR3 nucleotides: TGCAGTGCCGTGGGACTAGCGGGAGGTGATGAGCAGTTCTTC.

The chain links TRBV28 to TRBJ1-1, with 7 positions matching TRBD1. The CDR3 consists of 13 residues. V was pared by 7 bases and J by 1 base, with 3 bases of the junction left unmatched. Germline assignment: CDR1 MDHEN and CDR2 SYDVKM. CDR3 amino acids: CASTDRRNTEAFF. The DNA for the CDR3 is TGTGCCAGCACGGACAGGAGGAACACTGAAGCTTTCTTT.

This clonotype has just a few counts. The gene calls are TRBV5-1 and TRBJ2-1, with D possibly matching TRBD2 (6 bases). The length of the CDR3 is 15 residues. In germline, CDR1 is SGHRS, CDR2 YFSETQ. V was shortened by 0 bases and J by 8 bases, with 15 bases between the two germline ends. The CDR3 is CASSLGLGVNDEQFF. The CDR3 DNA reads TGCGCCAGCAGCTTGGGACTAGGGGTGAACGATGAGCAGTTCTTC.

This clonotype was seen ten or more times. CDR3 residues: CASSVGDGYTF. The CDR3 coding sequence is TGTGCCAGCAGTGTCGGGGATGGCTACACCTTC. The chain couples TRBV2 to TRBJ1-2; D remains ambiguous. This CDR3 is 11 amino acids long. Germline CDR1 is SNHLY and CDR2 is FYNNEI. The V gene lost 4 bases and the J gene lost 6 bases, with 6 bases spanning the gap.

This clonotype was picked up many times. The chain employs TRBV6-1 and TRBJ1-3; TRBD1 matches at 12 bases. Germline V gene lookup returns CDR1 MNHNS and CDR2 SASEGT. The CDR3 is 20 residues long. Losses at the gene ends were 5 bases for V and 2 bases for J; bases not matched to a gene: 16. Here the CDR3 DNA reads TGTGCCAGCAGTTACCGACCGGGACAGGGGGCGGACCAGGCTGGAAACACCATATATTTT. This encodes CASSYRPGQGADQAGNTIYF.

This clonotype showed up many times. This chain links TRBV6-1 with TRBJ2-7; 8 nucleotides line up with TRBD2. Germline CDR1 and CDR2: MNHNS and SASEGT. CDR3 length equals 17 residues. The V gene end was trimmed by 4 bases and the J gene end by 0 bases; junction bases not matched to a gene: 11. Here the CDR3 reads CASSALRASGRSYEQYF. CDR3 in DNA: TGTGCCAGCAGTGCCCTTAGGGCTAGCGGGCGCTCCTACGAGCAGTACTTC.

This clonotype was counted ten times or more. The chain joins TRBV7-8 to TRBJ1-3, with D unclear. V was clipped by 5 bases and J by 0 bases, with 17 bases between them. Germline assignment: CDR1 SGHVS and CDR2 FQNEAQ. CDR3 size: 17 residues. The CDR3 loop reads CASSPGGSVRSGNTIYF. CDR3 bases: TGTGCCAGCAGCCCGGGCGGCAGCGTACGCTCTGGAAACACCATATATTTT.

A few counts support this clonotype. This chain links TRBV7-6 with TRBJ2-1, with D possibly TRBD1 on 6 matching bases. The CDR3 runs to 17 residues. The V gene's germline CDR1 is SGHVS and CDR2 FNYEAQ. Trimming pared 1 base from V and 4 bases from J, leaving 17 bases between. The CDR3 loop is CASSLEIETGMYNEQFF. The CDR3 nucleotides read TGTGCCAGCAGCTTAGAGATTGAAACAGGGATGTACAATGAGCAGTTCTTC.